The table lists the clone carrying this TCR beta chain with a few counts. Its antigen is unknown. This sample was included in a study of blood T cells in healthy people across ages. Whole-study findings and limits: The lack of PBMC sorting stopped any conclusive naive versus antigen-experienced comparison. Calculation of diversity from one million T cells yielded estimates considered to be underestimates.

Total RNA, at least 5 micrograms per sample, was extracted from PBMCs. Then a second PCR, running about 6 to 12 cycles, was carried out with a sample-barcoded 5' primer and a J-beta primer mix. A template-switch adaptor with 12 random nucleotides tagged each cDNA molecule. MiXCR, run by TCRdb on the 5' RACE reads, gives a single entry per CDR3 protein. The sample yields about a million distinct CDR3 sequences, 45% to 50% seen once. Trimming shortened V by 3 bases and J by 1 base, and 13 bases separated the two germline ends. The V gene's germline CDR1 is SGHRS and CDR2 YFSETQ. The CDR3 contains 15 residues.

This clonotype originated in a man aged 25 to 40 in good health. The chain employs TRBV5-1 and TRBJ2-5, with no clear D. The sequenced sample was blood. The CDR3, as DNA: TGCGCCAGCAGCTCGAACGTTAGAATCCAAGAGACCCAGTACTTC. Translated, it gives CASSSNVRIQETQYF. The full variable domain, rest sourced from reference TRBV5-1 and TRBJ2-5, is KAGVTQTPRYLIKTRGQQVTLSCSPISGHRSVSWYQQTPGQGLQFLFEYFSETQRNKGNFPGRFSGRQFSNSRSEMNVSTLELGDSALYLCASSSNVRIQETQYFGPGTRLLVL.